A single sample gave rise to the 7 T cell receptor beta chains below, sequenced in a study of CD8 T cells in Susac syndrome. An amount of RNA that ranged from roughly 0.45 to 1 ug was reverse transcribed with random hexamers. TCRdb reanalysed the immunoSEQ multiplex PCR reads using MiXCR and keeps one entry per CDR3 protein. This sample has 140,000 to 150,000 distinct CDR3 sequences, with 94% found just once. Material: CD4+ T cells from PBMCs. These receptors were taken from a human donor in good health.

This chain connects TRBV30 to TRBJ2-1; D is possibly TRBD2 (5 bases). Germline assignment: CDR1 GTSNPN and CDR2 SVGIG (reference sequence). The CDR3 runs to 14 residues. V was trimmed by 4 bases and J by 1 base, leaving 11 bases between them. The CDR3 loop reads CAWNTGVSYNEQFF. CDR3 sequence (DNA): TGTGCCTGGAATACCGGGGTTTCCTACAATGAGCAGTTCTTC.

The rearrangement uses TRBV18 and TRBJ2-6; 12 nucleotides agree with TRBD1. V lost 5 bases, J lost 2 bases, and 10 bases stayed unmatched. CDR1 is KGHSH, CDR2 LQKENI, per germline. There are 19 residues in the CDR3. In nucleotides, the CDR3 is TGTGCCAGCTCAATGCGCCCGGGACAGGGGGCGACTGGGGCCAACGTCCTGACTTTC. This translates into CASSMRPGQGATGANVLTF.

The sample holds one count of this clonotype. The chain employs TRBV6-1 and TRBJ2-5, with 11 bases fitting TRBD2. CDR3 length: 17 residues. From germline, CDR1 is MNHNS and CDR2 SASEGT. V shed 5 bases, J shed 4 bases, and the junction held 12 bases outside the gene matches. The CDR3 coding sequence is TGTGCCAGCAGTATCCTTGCCGGGACTAGCGGCGGAGAGACCCAGTACTTC. The encoded protein is CASSILAGTSGGETQYF.

The J gene is TRBJ1-1, the V gene TRBV10-3, with unresolved D. V lost 4 bases, J lost 2 bases, and 8 bases lay in between. From germline, CDR1 is ENHRY and CDR2 SYGVKD. The CDR3 runs 13 residues. Written as DNA, the CDR3 is TGTGCCATCAGTGGCGGCCTTAACACTGAAGCTTTCTTT. Residues: CAISGGLNTEAFF.

This clonotype was seen once. The rearrangement links TRBV30 to TRBJ2-6; 9 bases agree with TRBD1. Trimming cost V 3 bases and J 4 bases; bases outside gene matches: 10. Germline values: CDR1 GTSNPN, CDR2 SVGIG (reference sequence). The CDR3 runs to 17 residues. The CDR3 coding sequence is TGTGCCTGGAGCCCGAGACAGGGGGAGACGGGGGCCAACGTCCTGACTTTC. It encodes CAWSPRQGETGANVLTF.

The chain links TRBV28 to TRBJ1-2; 7 nucleotides match TRBD1. J gave up 4 bases and V 5 bases, and 4 bases lay outside the gene matches. This CDR3 is 13 amino acids long. Germline loops: CDR1 MDHEN, CDR2 SYDVKM. The CDR3 DNA reads TGTGCCAGCAGTCCTCAGGGGGTCTATGGCTACACCTTC. This sequence encodes CASSPQGVYGYTF.

This chain links TRBV9 with TRBJ2-4; 7 bases align to TRBD1. CDR1 is SGDLS and CDR2 is YYNGEE in the germline V gene. The trim removed 3 bases at V and 7 bases at J, leaving 13 bases unmatched. The CDR3 runs 16 residues. CDR3 region: CASSADDRVRWNIQYF. The DNA for the CDR3 is TGTGCCAGCAGCGCGGACGACAGGGTGCGGTGGAACATTCAGTACTTC.